This T cell receptor beta chain comes out of a study of Graves' ophthalmopathy and Graves' hyperthyroidism. Germline CDR1 MGHDK, CDR2 SYGVNS. The CDR3 contains 16 residues. V lost 5 bases, J lost 7 bases, and 21 bases lay in between. For repertoire sequencing, the TCR beta CDR3 regions were amplified from RNA transcripts. An initial RT-PCR round employing HTBI primers preceded a second-round multiplex PCR. In TCRdb, the multiplex PCR reads were re-called with MiXCR into one record per CDR3 protein. The sample shows 650,000 to 900,000 distinct CDR3 sequences, 40% of them seen only once. The V gene is TRBV25-1, the J gene TRBJ1-5; no firm D call. The sample consisted of peripheral blood. The origin of this receptor is an adult man with Graves' ophthalmopathy. The CDR3: CASSLRYPPGVQPQHF. CDR3 nucleotide sequence: TGTGCCAGCAGTTTACGGTACCCTCCGGGAGTGCAGCCCCAGCATTTT.